What follows are 4 T cell receptor beta chains derived from one specimen sequenced in a study of fetal regulatory T cell absence and autoimmunity. The protocol was immunoSEQ multiplex PCR, while the TCRdb copy is restricted to in-frame clones and leaves out a portion. The data contain around 100,000 clones, 72% of them singletons. The sequenced sample was pancreas tissue. These receptors were collected from a male donor with IPEX syndrome.

The chain links TRBV5-1 to TRBJ2-7; TRBD1 matches 8 bases. Trimming took 5 bases from V and 0 from J; bases not matched to a gene: 7. This CDR3 region has 15 residues. CDR1 and CDR2 (germline): SGHRS, YFSETQ. The chain's CDR3 is CASRPDRGGSYEQYF. CDR3 DNA sequence: TGCGCCAGCAGGCCCGACAGGGGAGGCTCCTACGAGCAGTACTTC.

J is TRBJ1-4 and V is TRBV5-1, with TRBD1 as a possible D gene (5 bases). CDR3 length equals 13 residues. Germline V gene sequence: CDR1 SGHRS, CDR2 YFSETQ. The V and J ends lost 1 base and 5 bases respectively, with 6 bases between them. The CDR3: CASSLRGNEKLFF. CDR3 DNA sequence: TGCGCCAGCAGCTTGAGGGGCAATGAAAAACTGTTTTTT.

V gene TRBV4-3 combines with J gene TRBJ1-5; TRBD1 might be the D (5 bases). CDR3 size: 18 residues. V lost 0 bases to trimming and J lost 2 bases, with 17 bases between them. Per germline, CDR1 LGHNA and CDR2 YSLEER. The CDR3 sequence: CASSQDLDWGTGNQPQHF. CDR3 coding DNA: TGCGCCAGCAGCCAAGATCTTGATTGGGGGACGGGCAATCAGCCCCAGCATTTT.

The chain links TRBV6-1 to TRBJ2-7; 9 nucleotides match TRBD1. Trimming took 7 bases from V and 1 from J; bases not matched to a gene: 8. Germline lookup yields CDR1 MNHNS and CDR2 SASEGT. The CDR3 spans 15 residues. CDR3 bases: TGTGCCAGCACCCCTCACGGACAGGGGTCCTACGAGCAGTACTTC. It translates to CASTPHGQGSYEQYF.